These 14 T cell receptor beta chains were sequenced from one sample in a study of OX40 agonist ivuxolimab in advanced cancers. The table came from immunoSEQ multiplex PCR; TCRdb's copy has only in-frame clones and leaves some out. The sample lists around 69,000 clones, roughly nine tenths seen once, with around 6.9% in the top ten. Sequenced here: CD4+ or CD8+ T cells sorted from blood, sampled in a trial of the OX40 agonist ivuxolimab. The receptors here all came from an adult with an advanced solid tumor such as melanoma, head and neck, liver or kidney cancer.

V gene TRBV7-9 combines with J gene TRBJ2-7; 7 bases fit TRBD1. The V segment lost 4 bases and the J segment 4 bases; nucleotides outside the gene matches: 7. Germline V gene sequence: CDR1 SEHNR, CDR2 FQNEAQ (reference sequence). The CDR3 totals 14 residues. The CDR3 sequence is CASSWARGMYEQYF. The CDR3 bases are TGTGCCAGCAGCTGGGCCAGGGGGATGTACGAGCAGTACTTC.

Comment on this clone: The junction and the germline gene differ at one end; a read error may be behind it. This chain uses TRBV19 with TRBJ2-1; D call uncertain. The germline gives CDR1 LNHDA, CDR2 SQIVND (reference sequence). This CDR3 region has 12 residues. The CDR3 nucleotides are TGTGCCAGTACTATAGGAAACAATGAGCAGTTCTTC. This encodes CASTIGNNEQFF.

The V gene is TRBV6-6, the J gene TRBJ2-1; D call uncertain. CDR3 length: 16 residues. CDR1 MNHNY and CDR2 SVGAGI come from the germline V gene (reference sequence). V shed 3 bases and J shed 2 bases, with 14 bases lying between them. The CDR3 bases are TGTGCCAGCAGTTATCAGCCCAGGCCGACCTACAATGAGCAGTTCTTC. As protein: CASSYQPRPTYNEQFF.

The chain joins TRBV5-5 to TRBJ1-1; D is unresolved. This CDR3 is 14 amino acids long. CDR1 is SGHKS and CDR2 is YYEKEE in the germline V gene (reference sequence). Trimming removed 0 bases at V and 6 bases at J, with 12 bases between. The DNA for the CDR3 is TGTGCCAGCAGCTTGGATAGTACTCGCTCTGAAGCTTTCTTT. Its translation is CASSLDSTRSEAFF.

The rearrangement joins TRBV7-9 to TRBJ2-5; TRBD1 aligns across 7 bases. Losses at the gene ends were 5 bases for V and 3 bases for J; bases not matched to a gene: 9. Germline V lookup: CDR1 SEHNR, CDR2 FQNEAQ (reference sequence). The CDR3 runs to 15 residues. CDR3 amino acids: CASSRRRGREETQYF. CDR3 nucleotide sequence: TGTGCCAGCAGCCGACGAAGGGGGCGCGAAGAGACCCAGTACTTC.

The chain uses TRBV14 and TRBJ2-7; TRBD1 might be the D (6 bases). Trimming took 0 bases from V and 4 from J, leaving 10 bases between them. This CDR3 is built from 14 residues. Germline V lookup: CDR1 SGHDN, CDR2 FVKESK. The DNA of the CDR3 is TGTGCCAGCAGCCAAGATCACAGGGAGTACGAGCAGTACTTC. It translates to CASSQDHREYEQYF.

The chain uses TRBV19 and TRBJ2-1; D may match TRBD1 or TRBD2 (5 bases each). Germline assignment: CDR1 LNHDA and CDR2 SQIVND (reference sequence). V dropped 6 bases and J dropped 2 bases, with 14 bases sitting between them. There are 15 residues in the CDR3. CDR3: CASRTGTRTYNEQFF. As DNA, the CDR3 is TGTGCCAGTAGAACCGGGACCCGGACCTACAATGAGCAGTTCTTC.

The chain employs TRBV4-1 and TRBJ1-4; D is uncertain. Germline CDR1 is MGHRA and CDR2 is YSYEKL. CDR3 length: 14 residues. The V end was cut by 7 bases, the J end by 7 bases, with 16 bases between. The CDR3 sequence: CASTPTAFGEKLFF. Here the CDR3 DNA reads TGCGCCAGCACGCCGACCGCCTTTGGTGAAAAACTGTTTTTT.

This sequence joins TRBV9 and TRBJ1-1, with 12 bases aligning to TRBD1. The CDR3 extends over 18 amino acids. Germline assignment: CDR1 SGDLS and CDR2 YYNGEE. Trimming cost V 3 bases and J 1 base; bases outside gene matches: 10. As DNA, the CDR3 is TGTGCCAGCAGCGACCGGGACAGGGGGCCGGAGAAGAACACTGAAGCTTTCTTT. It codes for CASSDRDRGPEKNTEAFF.

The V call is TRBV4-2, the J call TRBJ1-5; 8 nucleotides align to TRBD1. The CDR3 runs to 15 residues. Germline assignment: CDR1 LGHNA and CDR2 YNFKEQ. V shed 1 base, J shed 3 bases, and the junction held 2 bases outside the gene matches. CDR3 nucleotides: TGTGCCAGCAGCCAAGTGGGACAGGTCAATCAGCCCCAGCATTTT. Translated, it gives CASSQVGQVNQPQHF.

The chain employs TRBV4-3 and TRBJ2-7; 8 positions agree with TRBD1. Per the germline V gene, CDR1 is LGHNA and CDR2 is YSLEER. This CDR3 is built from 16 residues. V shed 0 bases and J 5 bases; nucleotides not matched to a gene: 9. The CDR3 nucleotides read TGCGCCAGCAGCCAAGATCGGTCAGGGGGCTTCGACGAGCAGTACTTC. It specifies CASSQDRSGGFDEQYF.

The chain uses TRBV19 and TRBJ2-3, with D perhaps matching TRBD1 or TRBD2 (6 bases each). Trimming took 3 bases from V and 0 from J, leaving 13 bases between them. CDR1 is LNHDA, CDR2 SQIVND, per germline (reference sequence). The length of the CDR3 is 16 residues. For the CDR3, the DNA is TGTGCCAGTAGTATGGGGTGGGGGGCTAGCACAGATACGCAGTATTTT. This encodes CASSMGWGASTDTQYF.

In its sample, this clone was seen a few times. CDR3 residues: CASSIYSGANTEAFF. The DNA of the CDR3 is TGTGCCAGTAGTATCTATTCGGGAGCGAACACTGAAGCTTTCTTT. J is TRBJ1-1 and V is TRBV19, with D unresolved. The CDR3 is 15 amino acids. Trimming removed 3 bases at V and 1 base at J, with 12 bases between. Looked up from germline, CDR1 is LNHDA and CDR2 is SQIVND (reference sequence).

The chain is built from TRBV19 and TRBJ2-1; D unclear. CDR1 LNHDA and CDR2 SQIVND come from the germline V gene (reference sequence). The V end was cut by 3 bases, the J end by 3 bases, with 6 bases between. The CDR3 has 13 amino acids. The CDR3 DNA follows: TGTGCCAGTAGTATTGCGAACTACAATGAGCAGTTCTTC. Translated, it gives CASSIANYNEQFF.